This T cell receptor (beta chain) originates from a study of T cell responses to AZD1222 COVID-19 vaccine. General study points: White British people made up most donors, females outnumbered males, and clonal diversity was possibly underestimated. Per reports, nearly half of all spike-specific TCRs target regions that are unmutated in variants. The repertoires were collected only after the peak T cell response.

About this clone: Its antigen is currently unknown.

Using immunoSEQ multiplex PCR, the repertoire was profiled, and TCRdb retains in-frame clones only, with some absent. The sample has about 150,000 clones, around 85% seen once; the top ten hold about 5.5%. In germline, CDR1 is SNHLY, CDR2 FYNNEI. Germline trimming cut 6 bases from V and 5 bases from J; bases unmatched to any gene: 7. The CDR3 runs to 14 residues. This rearrangement joins TRBV2 to TRBJ1-1, with TRBD1 matching 9 bases. The receptor's source is an adult in good health. The sample here was peripheral blood, taken on day 0 of MenACWY control vaccination. This chain's CDR3 is CASRGTGLLTEAFF. In nucleotides, the CDR3 is TGTGCCAGCAGGGGGACAGGGTTGCTTACTGAAGCTTTCTTT.